The clone carrying this T cell receptor (beta chain) was observed at least ten times. The antigen remains undetermined. The source of the sample is a study of neurological immune-mediated disorders. Per germline, CDR1 DFQATT and CDR2 SNEGSKA (reference sequence). V gave up 0 bases and J gave up 9 bases; unmatched junction bases: 11. This CDR3 region has 15 residues. CD4+ or CD8+ T cells, 1 million per library, were used for sorted libraries. TCRdb analysed the 5' RACE reads with MiXCR anew, one entry per CDR3 protein. Of 45,000 or so distinct CDR3 sequences in the sample, about 6.3% were seen once. Study findings and constraints: Private repertoires in all groups were suggested, as expanded clones shared no CDR3 amino acid sequences across subjects.

This clonotype was obtained from a woman aged 40 to 49 in good health. Sequenced sample: CD4+ T cells from blood. This chain links TRBV20-1 with TRBJ2-1, with 7 bases matching TRBD1. The CDR3 spells CSARDQGRGKSEQFF. In nucleotides, the CDR3 is TGCAGTGCTAGAGATCAAGGCAGGGGGAAGAGTGAGCAGTTCTTC.